A single sample is the source of the 21 T cell receptor beta chains below, sequenced in a study of blood T cell repertoires in COVID-19. The assay was immunoSEQ multiplex PCR, and TCRdb's table has in-frame clones only and misses some. The sample consists of some 130,000 clones, approximately 79% of them appearing once. Sequenced sample: peripheral blood. These receptors were taken from a man aged 55 to 69 with acute or convalescent COVID-19.

Only one count was recorded for this clone. The chain is built from TRBV4-3 and TRBJ1-1; D remains unclear. V lost 2 bases to trimming and J lost 0 bases, with 10 bases between them. Germline V gene data show CDR1 as LGHNA and CDR2 as YSLEER. The CDR3 extends over 15 amino acids. The CDR3 loop reads CASSQLAGMNTEAFF. CDR3 nucleotides: TGCGCCAGCAGCCAACTCGCGGGTATGAACACTGAAGCTTTCTTT.

This clone turned up a few times. V is TRBV7-9 and J is TRBJ2-2; 7 bases align to TRBD1. Germline V CDR1 and CDR2: SEHNR, FQNEAQ (reference sequence). J lost 4 bases, V lost 3 bases, and 5 bases had no gene match. This CDR3 spans 15 amino acids. CDR3 protein: CASSFGQVITGELFF. The CDR3 DNA reads as TGTGCCAGCAGCTTCGGACAGGTCATCACCGGGGAGCTGTTTTTT.

On this clone: At one boundary the junction diverges from the germline segment, which might be a read error. The rearrangement links TRBV24-1 to TRBJ2-7; D remains ambiguous. The CDR3 totals 13 residues. The V gene's germline CDR1 is KGHDR and CDR2 SFDVKD. CDR3 DNA sequence: TGTGCCACCAGTGATGAGGTTTTGGCCCGTTTTAACTTC. It specifies CATSDEVLARFNF.

The rearrangement joins TRBV10-3 to TRBJ2-7, with 7 bases that match TRBD1. J lost 3 bases, V lost 7 bases, and 6 bases had no gene match. The CDR3 contains 13 residues. The germline V gene encodes CDR1 ENHRY and CDR2 SYGVKD. The CDR3 sequence: CAIKGGAGYEQYF. As DNA, the CDR3 is TGTGCCATCAAAGGGGGCGCGGGCTACGAGCAGTACTTC.

This chain connects TRBV27 to TRBJ1-2, with D unclear. Germline assignment: CDR1 MNHEY and CDR2 SMNVEV (reference sequence). The germline V and J ends were trimmed by 2 bases and 4 bases, with 11 bases remaining between them. The CDR3 length is 14 residues. CDR3 in DNA: TGTGCCAGCAGTTTACGGGGAGACCCCTATGGCTACACCTTC. Translated: CASSLRGDPYGYTF.

The V call is TRBV19, the J call TRBJ1-2; D unresolved. Trimming removed 2 bases at V and 4 bases at J, with 5 bases between. CDR3 length equals 12 residues. The germline V gene encodes CDR1 LNHDA and CDR2 SQIVND (reference sequence). The CDR3 DNA reads TGTGCCAGTAGTATATCGGGCTATGGCTACACCTTC. Translated: CASSISGYGYTF. The variable domain in full, completed from reference TRBV19 and TRBJ1-2, reads DGGITQSPKYLFRKEGQNVTLSCEQNLNHDAMYWYRQDPGQGLRLIYYSQIVNDFQKGDIAEGYSVSREKKESFPLTVTSAQKNPTAFYLCASSISGYGYTFGSGTRLTVV.

This chain connects TRBV28 to TRBJ1-1; 7 nucleotides agree with TRBD1. J was trimmed by 0 bases and V by 6 bases; bases with no gene match: 4. There are 14 residues in the CDR3. The V gene's germline CDR1 is MDHEN and CDR2 SYDVKM. CDR3 bases: TGTGCCAGCAGAACTACAGGGGTGAACACTGAAGCTTTCTTT. Encoded protein: CASRTTGVNTEAFF.

V is TRBV27 and J is TRBJ1-1; tentatively, D is TRBD1 (5 bases). Trimming removed 3 bases at V and 6 bases at J, with 14 bases between. The CDR3 has 14 amino acids. Germline CDR1 and CDR2: MNHEY and SMNVEV (reference sequence). The CDR3 DNA reads as TGTGCCAGCAGTTTGGGGCTCCTGGCCCCTGAAGCTTTCTTT. Protein: CASSLGLLAPEAFF.

The genes are TRBV4-3 and TRBJ1-2; TRBD1 matches 7 bases. The J segment lost 12 bases and the V segment lost 4 bases, leaving 17 bases of the junction unmatched. The length of the CDR3 is 15 residues. Germline loops: CDR1 LGHNA, CDR2 YSLEER. The CDR3 is CASSRDAGTDHSDTF. CDR3 nucleotide sequence: TGCGCCAGCAGCCGAGACGCCGGGACAGATCACAGTGACACCTTC.

The gene calls are TRBV28 and TRBJ2-3; 14 bases are shared with TRBD2. The CDR3 extends over 18 amino acids. The junction had 11 bases not matched to a gene; V was cut back by 6 bases and J by 3 bases. Germline CDR1 is MDHEN and CDR2 is SYDVKM. The CDR3 DNA reads as TGTGCCAGCAGCTCGGGACTAGCGGGAGTGCTGTTGACAGATACGCAGTATTTT. This codes for CASSSGLAGVLLTDTQYF.

This chain connects TRBV29-1 to TRBJ1-4; TRBD1 matches 7 bases. The V gene's germline CDR1 is SQVTM and CDR2 ANQGSEA. CDR3 length: 14 residues. Trimming removed 8 bases from V and 7 bases from J; junction bases left unmatched: 13. The CDR3 DNA sequence: TGCAGCTTTCGGACCGGGACAGCAGTTGAAAAACTGTTTTTT. This sequence encodes CSFRTGTAVEKLFF.

The CDR3 region has the DNA TGTGCCAGTAGTATATCTTCAGTGATCTACGAGCAGTACTTC. Translation gives CASSISSVIYEQYF. This rearrangement joins TRBV19 to TRBJ2-7; D gene unclear. This CDR3 is 14 amino acids long. The germline V and J ends were trimmed by 2 bases and 3 bases, with 11 bases remaining between them. In germline, CDR1 is LNHDA, CDR2 SQIVND (reference sequence).

The chain uses TRBV7-2 and TRBJ2-1; 8 positions agree with TRBD2. Per the germline V gene, CDR1 is SGHTA and CDR2 is FQGNSA. The V segment lost 4 bases and the J segment 3 bases; nucleotides outside the gene matches: 5. The CDR3 covers 15 residues. In DNA form, the CDR3 reads TGTGCCAGCAGCTCGGGACTAGGGGGCTACAATGAGCAGTTCTTC. Translating it yields CASSSGLGGYNEQFF. Using reference TRBV7-2 and TRBJ2-1 for the parts outside the CDR3, the full variable domain is GAGVSQSPSNKVTEKGKDVELRCDPISGHTALYWYRQSLGQGLEFLIYFQGNSAPDKSGLPSDRFSAERTGGSVSTLTIQRTQQEDSAVYLCASSSGLGGYNEQFFGPGTRLTVL.

The chain carries TRBV5-1 and TRBJ1-2; D may be TRBD1 (6 bases). CDR1 SGHRS and CDR2 YFSETQ come from the germline V gene. This CDR3 comprises 15 residues. V dropped 5 bases and J dropped 2 bases, with 16 bases sitting between them. The CDR3 coding sequence is TGCGCCAGCAGACCCAACACCGGACAGAACTATGGCTACACCTTC. Its protein product is CASRPNTGQNYGYTF.

This clone was found once. The chain combines TRBV19 with TRBJ1-1; D is unclear. The CDR3 spans 13 residues. The germline V gene encodes CDR1 LNHDA and CDR2 SQIVND (reference sequence). V gave up 1 base and J gave up 3 bases, with 6 bases separating them. CDR3 in amino acids: CASSIGQYTEAFF. The CDR3 bases are TGTGCCAGTAGTATAGGGCAGTACACTGAAGCTTTCTTT.

The chain combines TRBV28 with TRBJ1-2; a possible D gene is TRBD1 (6 bases). The CDR3 is made up of 12 amino acids. V was clipped by 4 bases and J by 5 bases, with 8 bases between them. CDR1 MDHEN and CDR2 SYDVKM come from the germline V gene. The CDR3 region has the DNA TGTGCCAGCAGTTCCGGACAGTATGGCTACACCTTC. This sequence encodes CASSSGQYGYTF.

This clone is a singleton in its sample. The rearrangement links TRBV29-1 to TRBJ2-1; 9 positions agree with TRBD2. The junction had 9 bases not matched to a gene; V was cut back by 0 bases and J by 12 bases. CDR3 size: 14 residues. In germline, CDR1 is SQVTM, CDR2 ANQGSEA. The CDR3: CSVEDRVSGRGQFF. The CDR3 nucleotides read TGCAGCGTTGAAGATCGAGTTAGCGGGAGAGGGCAGTTCTTC.

This clone was detected only a few times. The CDR3 spells CSVPGWPSGGYTF. CDR3 coding DNA: TGCAGCGTTCCCGGGTGGCCTTCGGGTGGCTACACCTTC. V gene TRBV29-1 combines with J gene TRBJ1-2, with no clear D. V was pared by 5 bases and J by 7 bases, with 17 bases between. Germline loops: CDR1 SQVTM, CDR2 ANQGSEA. The CDR3 loop spans 13 amino acids.

This clone was seen once. The rearrangement links TRBV29-1 to TRBJ2-3; maybe TRBD1 (6 bases). The CDR3 runs 13 residues. V lost 7 bases and J lost 2, with 13 bases in between. Germline V gene lookup returns CDR1 SQVTM and CDR2 ANQGSEA. CDR3 in DNA: TGCAGCGCGCTTCGGACAGTCACAGATACGCAGTATTTT. Residues: CSALRTVTDTQYF.

Points on this clone: One end of the junction varies from germline; a read error may be responsible. The V call is TRBV12-3 or TRBV12-4, the J call TRBJ2-7, with TRBD2 identical over 8 bases. The CDR3 is 9 amino acids. In DNA form, the CDR3 reads TGCCCACCGGGGGGGGAGCAGTACTTC. Its protein is CPPGGEQYF.

This clone was detected only once. The gene calls are TRBV4-1 and TRBJ2-2; 7 bases agree with TRBD2. Germline-derived CDR1 and CDR2 are MGHRA and YSYEKL. The CDR3 contains 18 residues. The ends lost 0 bases at V and 0 bases at J; junction bases unmatched: 7. The CDR3: CASSQEKGGRANTGELFF. CDR3 nucleotides: TGCGCCAGCAGCCAAGAAAAGGGAGGGCGGGCGAACACCGGGGAGCTGTTTTTT.